The T cell receptor (beta chain) under discussion was sequenced for a study of T-cell memory formation after mild COVID-19 (dated by TCRdb to the early 2020s). Looking at the study overall: TCR sequence clusters from the two donors were largely donor specific. In two donors, T-cell clones that expanded and contracted after mild COVID-19 were followed by sequencing TCRalpha and TCRbeta repertoires longitudinally. The cohort comprised two young, previously healthy adult volunteers, one female and one male. Here is what the overall study found, with its caveats: From day 15 to 85, contracting clones showed balanced CD4/CD8 phenotypes, whereas a second wave of clones that expanded from day 15 to 37 leaned towards CD4+. Only two mild cases were covered in the study, and larger cohorts including severe cases with pre-infection samples were considered necessary. The detection of some responding clones in pre-infection memory suggests that pre-existing cross-reactive memory T cells joined the SARS-CoV-2 response. Contracting CD4+ clones were located mainly in the CM and EM memory subsets, whereas CD8+ clones were found to be enriched in EMRA. Whether the second-wave clones peaking on day 37 were SARS-CoV-2 specific was not confirmed.

Sequencing was carried out with an Illumina NovaSeq 6000. TCRalpha and TCRbeta cDNA libraries were built by 5'RACE with constant-segment primers, adding sample barcodes and unique molecular identifiers. Trizol reagent was used to extract RNA from every sample. Libraries were amplified in two PCR steps, with a second sample barcode and Illumina TruSeq adapters added in the second step. Libraries were sequenced on an Illumina NovaSeq with 2 x 150 bp paired-end reads. The authors' pipeline ran thus. With migec v1.2.7, reads were demultiplexed and then collapsed into UMI-guided consensus sequences. Using mixcr v2.1.11, UMI consensuses were aligned to TRA and TRB V and J templates and then assembled into clonotypes. A clonotype was counted as expanded or contracted only when both edgeR and NoisET called the clonotype significant, with the noise models trained on biological replicates. For edgeR calls, the thresholds were a false discovery rate-adjusted p below 0.01 and a log2 fold-change of 1. As an exploratory analysis of dynamics, max-normalized trajectories of the 1000 most abundant clonotypes were examined by PCA with hierarchical clustering. Each responding clone was given a CD4 or CD8 phenotype based on the CD4+ and CD8+ repertoires, which had been sequenced separately. The public reads were run again by TCRdb, first through fastp at Q25 and then through MiXCR, and only productive beta chains were kept. A single entry per CDR3 protein holds the most common genes and DNA from its merged rows. These V and J calls originate from TCRdb's pipeline instead of the authors' own analysis. This sample is represented by 350,000 to 500,000 distinct CDR3 sequences; 20% to 30% of them were singletons. About 12% of the sample comes from the top ten.

PBMCs were isolated by Ficoll-Paque density gradient centrifugation. CDR1 and CDR2 are drawn from the germline V gene: KGHSH, LQKENI. V ends up 2 bases short and J 7 bases short, with an unmatched junction base count of 8. The CDR3 spans 15 residues, from the cysteine through the phenylalanine. Only the CDR3 DNA is retained, 45 bases long and in frame from the first base. This clonotype came up a few times. Its antigen is currently not known. Base qualities are not at hand, and no much larger clone is one base apart. This TCR was recovered from an adult woman who had mild COVID-19 (a few samples of this study predate the infection). The sample titles of this study are shuffled in the database, so cell type and time point are left out; the donor was told from shared clones. The chain uses TRBV18 and TRBJ2-1, with 7 bases aligning to TRBD1. Source material: PBMCs or a T cell subset sorted from them (not recorded which). The DNA sequence reads TGTGCCAGCTCACCAGTGACAGGGAGTGATAATGAGCAGTTCTTC. Its coded protein is CASSPVTGSDNEQFF.